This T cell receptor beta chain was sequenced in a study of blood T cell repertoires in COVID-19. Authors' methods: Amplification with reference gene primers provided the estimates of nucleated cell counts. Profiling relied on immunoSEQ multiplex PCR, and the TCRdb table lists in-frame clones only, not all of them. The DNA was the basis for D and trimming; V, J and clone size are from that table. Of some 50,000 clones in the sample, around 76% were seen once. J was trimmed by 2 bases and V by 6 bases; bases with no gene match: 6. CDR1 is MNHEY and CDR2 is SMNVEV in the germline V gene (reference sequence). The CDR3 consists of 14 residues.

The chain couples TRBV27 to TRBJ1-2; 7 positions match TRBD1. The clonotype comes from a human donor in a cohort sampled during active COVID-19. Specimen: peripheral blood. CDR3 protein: CASSRIQGNYGYTF. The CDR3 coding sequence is TGTGCCAGCAGCCGCATACAGGGGAACTATGGCTACACCTTC.